The 30 T cell receptor beta chains given below trace back to one sample, sequenced in a study of T cell changes during pregnancy in multiple sclerosis (dated by TCRdb to about 2019). The library relied on the immunoSEQ multiplex PCR assay. The source is immuneACCESS, and TCRdb retained only in-frame sequences with V and J called. Part of the clones is not carried over; for the studies checked, unresolved V genes explain less than half of this, and the remainder is unexplained. The sample profile shows roughly 99,000 clones; approximately 90% of them were found once. The ten largest account for less than 2.5% of the sample. This specimen was peripheral blood, taken after pregnancy. The receptors originated from a female donor in good health, enrolled as a control in a pregnancy study.

The V gene is TRBV27, the J gene TRBJ1-2; a possible D gene is TRBD1 (5 bases). Germline lookup yields CDR1 MNHEY and CDR2 SMNVEV (reference sequence). Trimming took off 3 bases at V and 7 bases at J, with 18 bases between the two ends. CDR3 length: 15 residues. The DNA for the CDR3 is TGTGCCAGCAGTTTGGATGCGGGGAGTGGGGGTGGCTACACCTTC. Protein product: CASSLDAGSGGGYTF.

V usage is TRBV5-5 and J usage is TRBJ2-7; D is possibly TRBD1 (5 bases). Germline assignment: CDR1 SGHKS and CDR2 YYEKEE (reference sequence). Trimming left V 4 bases short and J 3 bases short, with 11 bases between. This CDR3 is 13 amino acids long. Here the CDR3 DNA reads TGTGCCAGCAGCCCGATTCAGGGCTACGAGCAGTACTTC. It is translated as CASSPIQGYEQYF.

A single count supports this clone. The chain is built from TRBV7-3 and TRBJ2-1, with D perhaps TRBD1 (6 bases). The length of the CDR3 is 12 residues. Trimming cost V 3 bases and J 8 bases, with 8 bases left between them. From germline, CDR1 is SGHTA and CDR2 FQGTGA. The CDR3 sequence: CASSFSGDEQFF. Written as DNA, the CDR3 is TGTGCCAGCAGCTTTTCAGGGGATGAGCAGTTCTTC.

The chain is built from TRBV7-6 and TRBJ2-3, with a possible D match to TRBD2 (5 bases). The CDR3 length is 15 residues. Germline assignment: CDR1 SGHVS and CDR2 FNYEAQ. V was pared by 0 bases and J by 6 bases, with 13 bases between. The CDR3 here is CASSLAPSSRDTQYF. Written as DNA, the CDR3 is TGTGCCAGCAGCTTAGCGCCTAGCTCCCGGGATACGCAGTATTTT.

The V gene is TRBV6-5, the J gene TRBJ2-1, with a possible D match to TRBD1 (6 bases). V lost 5 bases and J 8 bases, leaving 10 bases between the germline ends. The germline CDR1 and CDR2 sequences are MNHEY and SVGAGI. The CDR3 runs to 12 residues. This chain's CDR3 is CASSTGFDEQFF. The DNA for the CDR3 is TGTGCCAGCAGTACAGGGTTTGATGAGCAGTTCTTC.

The CDR3 reads CASSTSDDRGYYEQYF. The DNA for the CDR3 is TGTGCCAGCAGCACCTCCGACGACAGGGGGTACTACGAGCAGTACTTC. V gene TRBV7-8 combines with J gene TRBJ2-7, with 9 bases fitting TRBD1. The V gene's germline CDR1 is SGHVS and CDR2 FQNEAQ. The trim removed 5 bases at V and 3 bases at J, leaving 11 bases unmatched. This CDR3 has 16 amino acids.

DNA of the CDR3: TGTGCCAGCAGCTTGGACAGGTCCCAAGAGACCCAGTACTTC. Protein: CASSLDRSQETQYF. V is TRBV5-4 and J is TRBJ2-5; tentative D call: TRBD1 (5 bases). V dropped 0 bases and J dropped 1 base, with 7 bases sitting between them. CDR3 size: 14 residues. Per germline, CDR1 SGHNT and CDR2 YYREEE (reference sequence).

The rearrangement links TRBV28 to TRBJ1-1; D gene uncertain. The CDR3 has 14 residues. CDR1 is MDHEN and CDR2 is SYDVKM in the germline V gene. V was cut by 4 bases and J by 0 bases, with 9 bases left in between. The CDR3 sequence is CASSWTGLNTEAFF. The CDR3, as DNA: TGTGCCAGCAGTTGGACGGGATTGAACACTGAAGCTTTCTTT.

V gene TRBV10-3 combines with J gene TRBJ2-2; a possible D gene is TRBD1 (6 bases). Germline CDR1 ENHRY, CDR2 SYGVKD. The V and J ends lost 2 bases and 4 bases respectively, with 17 bases between them. The CDR3 sequence is 17 residues long. The chain's CDR3 is CAISEEGLQGITGELFF. CDR3 DNA: TGTGCCATCAGTGAGGAGGGCCTACAGGGTATCACCGGGGAGCTGTTTTTT.

This chain connects TRBV19 to TRBJ1-1; D is perhaps TRBD1 (5 bases). Germline V lookup: CDR1 LNHDA, CDR2 SQIVND (reference sequence). V lost 0 bases, J lost 3 bases, and 11 bases lay in between. This CDR3 is built from 15 residues. CDR3: CASSIDGGEDTEAFF. The CDR3, as DNA: TGTGCCAGTAGTATAGACGGGGGAGAGGACACTGAAGCTTTCTTT.

J is TRBJ1-4 and V is TRBV6-5, with a tentative D call TRBD1 (6 bases). The CDR3 has 14 amino acids. The V gene lost 6 bases and the J gene lost 8 bases, with 16 bases spanning the gap. Germline-derived CDR1 and CDR2 are MNHEY and SVGAGI. In nucleotides, the CDR3 is TGTGCCAGCAGAAAAACAGGGCTTGGCGAAAAACTGTTTTTT. Its protein product is CASRKTGLGEKLFF.

CDR3 DNA: TGTGCCAGCAGGGGCTTACAGATTCGCAATCAGCCCCAGCATTTT. Its protein product is CASRGLQIRNQPQHF. The chain carries TRBV6-1 and TRBJ1-5; unclear D gene. The CDR3 length is 15 residues. Trimming cost V 6 bases and J 2 bases, with 14 bases left between them. The germline CDR1 and CDR2 sequences are MNHNS and SASEGT.

This chain joins TRBV9 and TRBJ2-1; 11 nucleotides line up with TRBD2. CDR1 and CDR2 from the germline V gene are SGDLS and YYNGEE. The CDR3 covers 15 residues. V lost 3 bases and J lost 5; bases outside the gene matches: 4. The CDR3 sequence: CASSETSGVNNEQFF. The CDR3 DNA follows: TGTGCCAGCAGCGAGACTAGCGGGGTGAACAATGAGCAGTTCTTC.

The chain is built from TRBV5-6 and TRBJ2-7, with D unclear. Germline loops: CDR1 SGHDT, CDR2 YYEEEE. CDR3 size: 11 residues. V was trimmed by 2 bases and J by 7 bases, leaving 7 bases between them. The CDR3 loop reads CASSFSEEQYF. CDR3 sequence (DNA): TGTGCCAGCAGCTTTAGTGAGGAGCAGTACTTC.

This clone has just a few counts. The chain recombines TRBV6-5 with TRBJ2-1; 11 nucleotides line up with TRBD2. The CDR3 sequence is 15 residues long. CDR1 is MNHEY and CDR2 is SVGAGI in the germline V gene. V was clipped by 0 bases and J by 5 bases; unmatched bases: 0. The CDR3 nucleotides read TGTGCCAGCAGTTACTCACTAGCGGGGGACAATGAGCAGTTCTTC. Amino acids: CASSYSLAGDNEQFF.

The V call is TRBV28, the J call TRBJ2-2, with 8 bases fitting TRBD2. Germline loops: CDR1 MDHEN, CDR2 SYDVKM. V gave up 3 bases and J gave up 4 bases; unmatched junction bases: 4. The CDR3 runs to 15 residues. The CDR3 nucleotides read TGTGCCAGCAGTTTGGCGGGAGGCCTCACCGGGGAGCTGTTTTTT. Translation gives CASSLAGGLTGELFF.

The chain employs TRBV28 and TRBJ2-1, with TRBD2 matching over 13 bases. The length of the CDR3 is 18 residues. The V and J ends lost 3 bases and 8 bases, in that order; junction bases with no gene match: 13. Germline CDR1 MDHEN, CDR2 SYDVKM. CDR3 protein: CASSLRLLAGGPRDEQFF. In nucleotides, the CDR3 is TGTGCCAGCAGTTTGCGATTACTAGCGGGGGGGCCCAGGGATGAGCAGTTCTTC.

The sample holds many counts of this clone. This chain connects TRBV14 to TRBJ2-1, with 13 nucleotides matching TRBD2. The CDR3 is 18 residues long. The germline V gene encodes CDR1 SGHDN and CDR2 FVKESK. V lost 3 bases and J lost 6; bases outside the gene matches: 11. The chain's CDR3 is CASSHGTSGTSRANEQFF. CDR3 nucleotides: TGTGCCAGCAGCCATGGGACTAGCGGGACCAGTCGGGCCAATGAGCAGTTCTTC. Complete variable domain (other parts from reference TRBV14 and TRBJ2-1): EAGVTQFPSHSVIEKGQTVTLRCDPISGHDNLYWYRRVMGKEIKFLLHFVKESKQDESGMPNNRFLAERTGGTYSTLKVQPAELEDSGVYFCASSHGTSGTSRANEQFFGPGTRLTVL.

This clone was counted once. The rearrangement joins TRBV2 to TRBJ2-1; tentatively, D is TRBD1 (5 bases). The CDR3 has 17 residues. The germline V gene encodes CDR1 SNHLY and CDR2 FYNNEI. Trimming left V 2 bases short and J 6 bases short, with 20 bases between. As DNA, the CDR3 is TGTGCCAGCAGTGAAATTGAATTAAGTGGCCAGGGCAATGAGCAGTTCTTC. It codes for CASSEIELSGQGNEQFF.

The rearrangement joins TRBV16 to TRBJ1-2; maybe TRBD1 (6 bases). V gave up 7 bases and J gave up 6 bases, with 15 bases separating them. The CDR3 is 13 amino acids. Germline assignment: CDR1 KGHSY and CDR2 FQNENV. CDR3 nucleotides: TGTGCCAGCACCCCGGACAGTTTCGATGGCTACACCTTC. Translating it yields CASTPDSFDGYTF.

The chain is built from TRBV4-1 and TRBJ2-7; 10 nucleotides line up with TRBD2. Germline CDR1 and CDR2: MGHRA and YSYEKL. The CDR3 spans 16 residues. After removal of 1 base from V and 3 bases from J, the junction contained 6 bases not matched to a gene. CDR3 DNA: TGCGCCAGCAGCCAAGCCAGCGGGAGGGACTTCTACGAGCAGTACTTC. This sequence encodes CASSQASGRDFYEQYF.

The rearrangement links TRBV6-1 to TRBJ1-1, with TRBD1 matching 9 bases. There are 12 residues in the CDR3. Unmatched junction bases numbered 6, after V lost 6 bases and J lost 10 bases. Germline CDR1 reads MNHNS; CDR2 reads SASEGT. In DNA form, the CDR3 reads TGTGCCAGCAGACCCGGGACAGGGATAGCTTTCTTT. Its protein product is CASRPGTGIAFF.

The chain couples TRBV5-4 to TRBJ2-7; TRBD2 aligns across 14 bases. The CDR3 totals 16 residues. Germline values: CDR1 SGHNT, CDR2 YYREEE (reference sequence). The trim removed 2 bases at V and 7 bases at J, leaving 8 bases unmatched. The CDR3, as DNA: TGTGCCAGCAGCTTCGGACTAGCGGGAGGCAGTTTTGAGCAGTACTTC. Protein: CASSFGLAGGSFEQYF.

In its sample, this clone was seen once. This chain connects TRBV6-1 to TRBJ1-2; possible D gene TRBD1, 5 bases. V lost 7 bases to trimming and J lost 7 bases, with 16 bases between them. Germline CDR1 reads MNHNS; CDR2 reads SASEGT. There are 13 residues in the CDR3. The CDR3 region is CASIPEPGSGYTF. The CDR3 DNA reads as TGTGCCAGCATCCCGGAGCCAGGGTCTGGCTACACCTTC.

This clone has just one count. One end of the junction varies from germline; a read error may be responsible. The gene calls are TRBV7-7 and TRBJ2-2; the D is unclear. Germline CDR1 is SSHAT and CDR2 is FNYEAQ (reference sequence). The CDR3 is 13 amino acids. The CDR3 protein is CASSSVPPGELFF. CDR3 in DNA: TGTGCTAGCAGCTCTGTTCCCCCCGGGGAGCTGTTTTTT.

V usage is TRBV2 and J usage is TRBJ1-2, with 9 bases aligning to TRBD1. Germline V lookup: CDR1 SNHLY, CDR2 FYNNEI. V trimming: 4 bases; J trimming: 2 bases; junction bases outside the gene matches: 8. This CDR3 region has 16 residues. The CDR3 region is CASSVRLGQGNYGYTF. DNA for the CDR3: TGTGCCAGCAGTGTGAGACTAGGACAGGGGAACTATGGCTACACCTTC.

The rearrangement uses TRBV6-4 and TRBJ2-2, with D uncertain. The ends were cut back, 2 bases at V and 5 bases at J, with 12 bases in the middle. Per germline, CDR1 MRHNA and CDR2 SNTAGT. This CDR3 is built from 15 residues. CDR3: CASSDTTERTGELFF. DNA for the CDR3: TGTGCCAGCAGTGACACGACTGAGAGAACCGGGGAGCTGTTTTTT.

This sequence joins TRBV6-5 and TRBJ1-2, with D unclear. V lost 4 bases and J 8 bases, leaving 11 bases between the germline ends. Looked up from germline, CDR1 is MNHEY and CDR2 is SVGAGI. CDR3 length: 12 residues. CDR3 in DNA: TGTGCCAGCAGTTCCCCGGGTCACGGCTACACCTTC. Protein product: CASSSPGHGYTF.

The rearrangement joins TRBV13 to TRBJ1-4; no firm D call. This CDR3 contains 14 residues. The germline V gene encodes CDR1 PRHDT and CDR2 FYEKMQ (reference sequence). V was pared by 3 bases and J by 7 bases, with 12 bases between. For the CDR3, the DNA is TGTGCCAGCAGCTTGGGAGGGCGGGGTGAAAAACTGTTTTTT. This gives the protein CASSLGGRGEKLFF.

The chain is built from TRBV7-9 and TRBJ2-1, with 7 nucleotides matching TRBD2. CDR3 length equals 13 residues. Germline lookup yields CDR1 SEHNR and CDR2 FQNEAQ (reference sequence). Germline trimming cut 4 bases from V and 11 bases from J; bases unmatched to any gene: 8. CDR3 nucleotide sequence: TGTGCCAGCAGCTCGAGGGACTACCTCAAGCAGTTCTTC. This gives the protein CASSSRDYLKQFF.